This entry features one T cell receptor beta chain sequence. This clone came up a few times. Its antigen remains unidentified. Within one base of it there is no much larger clone, and no base qualities were kept. Reading from cysteine to phenylalanine, the CDR3 counts 13 amino acids. Left in the record is the CDR3 DNA by itself, 39 bases read in frame from the first base. Reading the germline V gene (reference sequence) gives CDR1 SGHNT and CDR2 YYREEE. V is cut by 0 bases and J by 7 bases, and the space between the germline ends is 11 bases. The donors were healthy, HIV-negative adults with no recently reported acute infections or vaccinations. Every donor was a Caucasian adult residing in Nashville, Tennessee, USA. For unsorted samples, about 87 million PBMCs were counted, and genomic DNA was extracted using the QIAamp DNA Blood Mini kit. Blood was collected by leukapheresis, and PBMCs were isolated by Ficoll-Histopaque density gradient centrifugation and then cryopreserved in liquid nitrogen vapor phase.

The data are from a study of shared clonotypes between healthy human individuals (dated by TCRdb to the early 2020s). In the study overall: The cohort comprised two women and three men aged 18 to 49 years. Leukapheresis yielded between about 0.94 and 9 billion PBMCs per donor. To estimate repertoire size and how much clonotypes are shared between individuals, the study performed deep sequencing of blood TCR repertoires from a handful of healthy adults. Libraries were prepared and TCR repertoires were sequenced by different laboratories using diverse techniques, in order to increase sequencing depth and limit assay-specific biases.

Using the deep immunoSEQ assay, TCR CDR3 regions were amplified from genomic DNA by multiplex PCR. Extracted genomic DNA from each cell subset was spread evenly across all wells of several immunoSEQ 96-well plates, with each plate serving as a replicate. For unsorted PBMC, each replicate PCR was loaded with roughly 330 ng genomic DNA, equivalent to tens of thousands of T cell genomes. Ten immunoSEQ deep assay plates were used to sequence the unsorted PBMC genomic DNA. The purified libraries were quantified using a Qubit 3.0 fluorometer, sized with a Bioanalyzer 2100, and then quantified again using the KAPA Library Quantification kit. Every immunoSEQ 96-well plate was sequenced on a separate single-read 150-cycle Illumina NextSeq 550 flow cell. Per the original workflow: Because the immunoSEQ output included only junctional sequences and no quality scores, the filtering could not be the same as the filtering used for full-length reads. Sequences were annotated with PyIR, a Python wrapper for IgBLAST v1.9, and V/J genes and CDR3 were assigned using IMGT germline references. Reads with weak V/J assignments (E-value above 1e-6), missing CDR3, stop codons, out-of-frame junctions, or ambiguous translated residues were removed. V3J clonotypes were defined as sequences sharing an identical inferred V gene, J gene, and CDR3 amino acid sequence. Percentage overlap between repertoires was calculated by dividing the number of shared unique clonotypes by the size of the smaller repertoire. Richness of each repertoire was evaluated using RTK rarefaction, the Chao1 estimator, and Recon v2.1 estimates of unobserved clonotypes. This is the immuneACCESS table as TCRdb keeps it, with only in-frame sequences that have V and J called. A part of the clones is gone; compared with another copy, unresolved V genes explain less than half, and the rest is unexplained. Clonal size and the V and J genes are those of that table, whereas D and trimming came from the DNA. Within this sample are about 490,000 clones, with about 78% of them counted one time only. The ten largest clones take up around 12% of the sample.

Paper-wide results and their limitations: Sampling was limited to blood, and TCR repertoires in tissue likely differ from TCR repertoires in blood. Pairwise subsampling indicated that sequencing depth was expected to affect the degree of clonotype sharing among donors. The genetic and exposure-history diversity represented was limited by the small number of donors.

Here the chain combines TRBV5-4 and TRBJ2-7; the D region possibly corresponds to TRBD1 (7 bases align). The clonotype was recovered from a woman aged 40 to 50 in good health. Some clones in this sample may be carry-over from other donors' samples. Source material: PBMCs. The bases are TGTGCCAGCAGCTTGGAGGGGGCGGGGGAGCAGTACTTC. This gives the protein CASSLEGAGEQYF.